This TCR beta chain emerged from a study of a mutant IDH1 vaccine in newly diagnosed glioma. Study context: Investigators started vaccination 4-6 weeks after radiotherapy alone, or with temozolomide cycles. Treated patients were approximately 60% male, roughly 40% female, mean age about 41 years.

The protocol was immunoSEQ multiplex PCR, while the TCRdb copy is restricted to in-frame clones and leaves out a portion. This table has 30,000 to 40,000 clones, approximately 80% appearing once. Germline lookup yields CDR1 SNHLY and CDR2 FYNNEI. The CDR3 numbers 20 amino acids, ends counted. Time point indicated: week 35, safety follow-up. Topical imiquimod was applied with each vaccine dose, which held 300 ug of mutant IDH1 20-mer peptide. Comment on this clone: The antigen remains unidentified. The DNA is omitted, as the CDR3 cannot be located on it reliably, and the CDR3 follows TCRdb's listing.

The chain joins TRBV2 to TRBJ2-3; TRBD2, the table's D call, lacks a check against the DNA. The sample in question was PBMCs, obtained from a glioma patient whose treatment included an IDH1 peptide vaccine. The receptor's source is a woman aged 18-29 years with glioma. CDR3: CASSSSGLAGSSHRTDTQYF.